A single TCR beta chain is shown here with its context. Its antigen is currently unknown. The data originate from a study of post-analysis software for immune sequencing data. Findings and caveats of the study: Five or six TRBV segments (TRBV5-6, TRBV5-1 and TRBV20-1 among them) occurred more frequently in patients than in controls. Controls' normalized Chao1 diversity significantly exceeded that of multiple sclerosis patients.

V was cut by 3 bases and J by 3 bases, with 17 bases left in between. Germline assignment: CDR1 SEHNR and CDR2 FQNEAQ (reference sequence). The CDR3 is made up of 17 amino acids. Unique molecular identifiers featured in each of the TCR beta cDNA libraries. Starting from roughly 1.1 to 9.2 million T cells, the study yielded 500,000 or so cDNA molecules. TCRdb re-called the PCR reads through MiXCR, storing one row per CDR3 protein. Among hundreds of thousands of distinct CDR3 sequences listed, roughly 27% were seen once. The rearrangement uses TRBV7-9 and TRBJ1-4; D perhaps matches TRBD1 (5 bases). This clonotype was sampled from a girl between 5 and 17 years old with multiple sclerosis. The sample was blood. The CDR3 protein is CASSFPKGRQANEKLFF. The CDR3 nucleotides are TGTGCCAGCAGCTTCCCCAAGGGGAGGCAGGCTAATGAAAAACTGTTTTTT.